A single T cell receptor beta chain is shown here with its context. The source of the sample is a study of T cells after posttransplantation cyclophosphamide. A marrow graft followed busulfan-fludarabine conditioning, with cyclophosphamide on days +3 and +4. Assay used: immunoSEQ multiplex PCR; TCRdb lists only in-frame clones, some missing. The table includes approximately 7,000 clones, 81% detected once. The CDR3 runs to 13 residues. Germline V gene sequence: CDR1 SGHRS, CDR2 YFSETQ. Trimming at V came to 6 bases and at J to 4 bases, leaving 4 bases not matched to a gene. This chain links TRBV5-1 with TRBJ2-1; TRBD2 matches 7 bases. This clonotype was sampled from a female patient aged 50 to 65 who received an allogeneic stem cell transplant from a related donor, was CMV-positive, and had no GVHD. Part of the T cell pool may stem from the graft donor. The material was PBMCs, obtained after allogeneic stem cell transplant with posttransplant cyclophosphamide. The CDR3 region has the DNA TGCGCCAGCACCTGGGGGGGTTACAATGAGCAGTTCTTC. Its protein is CASTWGGYNEQFF. Full variable domain (missing parts from reference TRBV5-1 and TRBJ2-1): KAGVTQTPRYLIKTRGQQVTLSCSPISGHRSVSWYQQTPGQGLQFLFEYFSETQRNKGNFPGRFSGRQFSNSRSEMNVSTLELGDSALYLCASTWGGYNEQFFGPGTRLTVL.